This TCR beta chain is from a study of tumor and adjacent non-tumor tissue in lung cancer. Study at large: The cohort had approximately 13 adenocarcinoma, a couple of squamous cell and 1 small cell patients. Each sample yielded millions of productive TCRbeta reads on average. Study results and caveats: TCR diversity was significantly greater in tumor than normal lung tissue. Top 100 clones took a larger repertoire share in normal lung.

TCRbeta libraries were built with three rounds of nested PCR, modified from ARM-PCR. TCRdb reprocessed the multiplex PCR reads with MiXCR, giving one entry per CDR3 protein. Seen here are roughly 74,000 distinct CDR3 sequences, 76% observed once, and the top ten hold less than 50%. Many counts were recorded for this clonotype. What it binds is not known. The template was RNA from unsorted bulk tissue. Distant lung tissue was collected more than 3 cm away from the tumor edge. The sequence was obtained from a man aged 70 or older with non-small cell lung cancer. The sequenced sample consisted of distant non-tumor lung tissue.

As DNA, the CDR3 is TGTGCCAGCACTCGGGGGTCATTCTACAATGAGCAGTTCTTC. Its translation: CASTRGSFYNEQFF. The chain links TRBV6-2 or TRBV6-3 to TRBJ2-1, with D perhaps TRBD2 (6 bases). V was trimmed by 7 bases and J by 3 bases, leaving 13 bases between them. The V gene's germline CDR1 is MNHEY and CDR2 SVGEGT. This CDR3 is 14 amino acids long.